This TCR beta chain came from a study of blood T cell repertoires in COVID-19. Study-level background: Acute and convalescent COVID-19 samples came from the United States, Italy and Spain. From T cells, B-cell-depleted T cells, or PBMCs came the material, which was cDNA or gDNA.

The CDR3 is made up of 15 amino acids. V shed 3 bases and J 7 bases; nucleotides not matched to a gene: 7. CDR1 is SGHTA and CDR2 is FQGNSA in the germline V gene. Data came from immunoSEQ multiplex PCR; TCRdb stores just in-frame clones and leaves some out. This sample has under 300,000 clones, with about 88% found just once. Sequencing input: peripheral blood. The V gene is TRBV7-2, the J gene TRBJ2-1, with TRBD2 matching over 9 bases. The clonotype comes from a woman aged 70-85 years with active or convalescent COVID-19. The CDR3 DNA follows: TGTGCCAGCAGCTTGGGCGGGGGGGCCGTGAATGAGCAGTTCTTC. It yields the protein CASSLGGGAVNEQFF.